One and the same sample provided the 3 T cell receptor beta chains below, sequenced in a study of Graves' ophthalmopathy and Graves' hyperthyroidism. Amplification of TCR beta CDR3 regions used RNA transcripts. RT-PCR was first run with HTBI primers, then multiplex PCR in a second round. TCRdb re-analysed the multiplex PCR reads in MiXCR, keeping a single row per CDR3 protein. The sample gives 300,000 to 500,000 distinct CDR3 sequences, 15% of which show up once; 5.5% to 7% is in the top ten. The sample taken for sequencing was peripheral blood. The source of these receptors is a woman under 30 with stable Graves' hyperthyroidism.

This clonotype occurred many times. The chain links TRBV20-1 to TRBJ2-7, with D possibly TRBD2 on 7 matching bases. The V gene lost 0 bases and the J gene lost 4 bases, with 25 bases spanning the gap. This CDR3 spans 18 amino acids. Germline V CDR1 and CDR2: DFQATT, SNEGSKA (reference sequence). The CDR3 region is CSARDFANPRGGTYEQYF. The CDR3 DNA follows: TGCAGTGCTAGAGATTTCGCTAATCCGAGGGGGGGGACGTACGAGCAGTACTTC.

This clonotype was recorded many times. The rearrangement links TRBV29-1 to TRBJ1-2; D is perhaps TRBD1 (6 bases). This CDR3 is 14 amino acids long. Trimming took off 5 bases at V and 4 bases at J, with 17 bases between the two ends. Germline assignment: CDR1 SQVTM and CDR2 ANQGSEA. The CDR3 is CSVRAGDGGYGYTF. In DNA, the CDR3 is TGCAGCGTTCGGGCAGGGGACGGGGGCTATGGCTACACCTTC.

The chain is built from TRBV28 and TRBJ1-2; 9 bases map to TRBD1. The junction had 12 bases not matched to a gene; V was cut back by 5 bases and J by 8 bases. The germline gives CDR1 MDHEN, CDR2 SYDVKM. The CDR3 loop spans 15 amino acids. The CDR3 sequence: CASSQQTGGAAGYTF. CDR3 DNA sequence: TGTGCCAGCAGTCAGCAAACAGGGGGCGCGGCAGGCTACACCTTC.